Presented here are 2 T cell receptor beta chains from one specimen sequenced in a study of cytomegalovirus exposure and HLA in healthy donors. The study ran its PCR with 60 Vbeta and 13 Jbeta primers. Repertoires were generated with immunoSEQ multiplex PCR, while TCRdb's copy carries only in-frame clones and drops some. Of tens of thousands of clones listed, around four fifths are singletons. Source material: PBMCs. These receptors came from a male donor in good health and CMV-seronegative.

This clone was counted only a few times. CDR3 nucleotide sequence: TGTGCCAGCAGTTACGGGGAAAATACTCAGCCCCAGCATTTT. This gives the protein CASSYGENTQPQHF. V is TRBV27 and J is TRBJ1-5; D remains ambiguous. The germline V and J ends were trimmed by 4 bases and 6 bases, with 13 bases remaining between them. CDR1 is MNHEY, CDR2 SMNVEV, per germline (reference sequence). The CDR3 loop spans 14 amino acids.

The V call is TRBV5-4, the J call TRBJ1-2; no clear D gene. The germline CDR1 and CDR2 sequences are SGHNT and YYREEE (reference sequence). The V and J ends lost 0 bases and 3 bases respectively, with 12 bases between them. The CDR3 length is 15 residues. DNA of the CDR3: TGTGCCAGCAGCTTGGAAGATCCCGGGGACTATGGCTACACCTTC. Its protein product is CASSLEDPGDYGYTF.